This T cell receptor (beta chain) comes out of a study of CD8+CD57+ T cells in acquired aplastic anemia. Turning to the study itself: Quantities of DNA derived from sorted CD4+ and CD8+ cells averaged around 3 ug.

Germline values: CDR1 LNHNV, CDR2 YYDKDF (reference sequence). The CDR3 has 14 amino acids. TCR beta VDJ and CDR3 were profiled, and genomic DNA was the template. TCRdb fed the reads into MiXCR, producing one record per CDR3 protein. The sample carries hundreds of thousands of distinct CDR3 sequences, 65% to 80% recorded once. Regarding this clonotype: An end of the junction does not agree with germline; a read error may underlie this.

The clonotype was recovered from a human donor in good health, serving as a control. The chain joins TRBV15 to TRBJ2-7, with D perhaps TRBD1 or TRBD2 (5 bases each). Sequenced: sorted CD4+, CD8+, or CD8+CD57+ T cells (not recorded which) from PBMCs. The CDR3 nucleotides are TGTGCCACCAGCAGTTCAACTAGTCGGGGCGAGCAGTGCTTC. This translates into CATSSSTSRGEQCF.